This TCR beta chain was profiled in a study of blood T cell repertoires in COVID-19. Overall study context: The United States, Italy and Spain supplied acute and convalescent COVID-19 samples. PBMCs, B-cell-depleted T cells, or T cells provided the cDNA or gDNA that made up the material.

The CDR3 covers 15 residues. Methods used by the authors: Estimated nucleated cell counts came from reference gene primer amplification. Repertoires were generated with immunoSEQ multiplex PCR, while TCRdb's copy carries only in-frame clones and drops some. That table furnishes V, J and clone size, whereas the DNA furnished D and trimming. The table records more than 35,000 clones, over 75% of them present only once. This clone has just one count. The rearrangement joins TRBV21-1 to TRBJ1-5; the table's D call TRBD1 went unverified against the DNA. TRBV21-1 is deemed a pseudogene. The TCR sequence derives from a woman of 80 years or more with acute or convalescent COVID-19. The sample consisted of peripheral blood. The CDR3 nucleotides read TGTGCCAGCAGCAAAGGTCTGACAGGGGATCAGCCCCAGCATTTT. Amino acids: CASSKGLTGDQPQHF.